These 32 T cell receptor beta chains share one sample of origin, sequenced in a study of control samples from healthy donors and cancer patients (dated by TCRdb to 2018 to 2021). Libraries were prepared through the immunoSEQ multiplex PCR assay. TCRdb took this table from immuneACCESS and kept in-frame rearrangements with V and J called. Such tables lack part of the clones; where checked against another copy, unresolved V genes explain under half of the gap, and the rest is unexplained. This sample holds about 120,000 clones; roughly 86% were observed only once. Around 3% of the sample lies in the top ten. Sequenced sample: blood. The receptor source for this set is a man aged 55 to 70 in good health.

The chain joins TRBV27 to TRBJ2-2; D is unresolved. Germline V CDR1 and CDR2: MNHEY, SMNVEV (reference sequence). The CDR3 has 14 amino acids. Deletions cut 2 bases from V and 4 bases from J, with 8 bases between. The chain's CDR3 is CASSLRPATGELFF. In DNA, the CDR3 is TGTGCCAGCAGTTTACGGCCAGCCACCGGGGAGCTGTTTTTT.

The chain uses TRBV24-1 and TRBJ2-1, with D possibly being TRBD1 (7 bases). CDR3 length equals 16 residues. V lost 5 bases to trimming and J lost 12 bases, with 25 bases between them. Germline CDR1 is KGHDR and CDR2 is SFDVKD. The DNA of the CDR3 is TGTGCCACCAGTGCCGCGGAGGGACAGACCACAATTGGGCAGTTCTTC. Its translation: CATSAAEGQTTIGQFF.

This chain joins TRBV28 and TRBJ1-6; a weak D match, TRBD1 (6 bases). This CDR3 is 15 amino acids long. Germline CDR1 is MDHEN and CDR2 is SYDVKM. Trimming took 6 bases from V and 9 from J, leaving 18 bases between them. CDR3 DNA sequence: TGTGCCAGCAGATATAGCAGGGGAAGTTCTTCACCCCTCCACTTT. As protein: CASRYSRGSSSPLHF.

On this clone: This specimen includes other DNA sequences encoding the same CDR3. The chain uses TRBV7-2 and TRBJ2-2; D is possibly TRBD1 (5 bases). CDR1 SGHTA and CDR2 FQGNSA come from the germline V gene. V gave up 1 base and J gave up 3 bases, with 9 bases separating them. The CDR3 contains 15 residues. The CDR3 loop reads CASSLVGLDTGELFF. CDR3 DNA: TGTGCCAGCAGCTTAGTGGGGCTCGACACCGGGGAGCTGTTTTTT.

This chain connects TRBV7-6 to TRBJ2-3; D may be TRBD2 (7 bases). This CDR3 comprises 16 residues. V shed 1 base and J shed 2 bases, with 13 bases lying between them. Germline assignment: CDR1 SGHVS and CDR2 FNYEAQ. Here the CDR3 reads CASSLEIAGATDTQYF. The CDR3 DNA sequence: TGTGCCAGCAGCTTAGAAATTGCGGGGGCCACAGATACGCAGTATTTT.

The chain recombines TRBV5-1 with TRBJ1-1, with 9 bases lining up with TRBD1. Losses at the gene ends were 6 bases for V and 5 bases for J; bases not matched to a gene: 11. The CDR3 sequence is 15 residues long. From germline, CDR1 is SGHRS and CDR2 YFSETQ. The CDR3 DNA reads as TGCGCCAGCAAACAGGGGGCGATAAGGGGTACTGAAGCTTTCTTT. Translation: CASKQGAIRGTEAFF.

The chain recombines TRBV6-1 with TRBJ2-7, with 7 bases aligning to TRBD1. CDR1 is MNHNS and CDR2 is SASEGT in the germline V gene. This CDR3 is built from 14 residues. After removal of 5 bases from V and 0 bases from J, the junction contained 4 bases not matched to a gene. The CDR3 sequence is CASSSRDSSYEQYF. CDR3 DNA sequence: TGTGCCAGCAGTTCCCGGGACAGCTCCTACGAGCAGTACTTC.

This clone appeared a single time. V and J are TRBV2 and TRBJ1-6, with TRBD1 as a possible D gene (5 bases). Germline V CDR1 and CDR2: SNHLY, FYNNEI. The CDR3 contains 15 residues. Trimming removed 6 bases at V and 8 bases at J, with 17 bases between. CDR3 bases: TGTGCCAGCAGGGGACTTGAGGCCTTATATTCACCCCTCCACTTT. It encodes CASRGLEALYSPLHF.

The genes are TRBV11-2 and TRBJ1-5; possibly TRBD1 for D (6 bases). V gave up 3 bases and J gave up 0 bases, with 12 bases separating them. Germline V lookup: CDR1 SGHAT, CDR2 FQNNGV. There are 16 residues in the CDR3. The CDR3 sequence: CASSFGGSNSNQPQHF. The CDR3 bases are TGTGCCAGCAGCTTCGGGGGCTCGAATAGCAATCAGCCCCAGCATTTT.

The CDR3 DNA is TGCGCCAGCAGAATCTCCCCAACGGCAGGGACTAGCACAGATACGCAGTATTTT. Amino acids: CASRISPTAGTSTDTQYF. The chain joins TRBV4-1 to TRBJ2-3; TRBD2 is a possible D gene (6 bases). The CDR3 has 18 residues. V was clipped by 6 bases and J by 0 bases, with 22 bases between them. Germline V lookup: CDR1 MGHRA, CDR2 YSYEKL.

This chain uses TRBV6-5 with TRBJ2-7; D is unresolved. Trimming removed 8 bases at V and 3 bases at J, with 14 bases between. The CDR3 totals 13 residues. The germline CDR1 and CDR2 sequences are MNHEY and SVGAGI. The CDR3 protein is CASGKGTYYEQYF. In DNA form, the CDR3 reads TGTGCCAGCGGTAAGGGAACCTACTACGAGCAGTACTTC.

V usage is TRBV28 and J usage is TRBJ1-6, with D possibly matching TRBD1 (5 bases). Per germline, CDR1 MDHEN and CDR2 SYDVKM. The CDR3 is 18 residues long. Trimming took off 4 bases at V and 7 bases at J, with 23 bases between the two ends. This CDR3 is CASSSYRTREGGNSPLHF. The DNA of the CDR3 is TGTGCCAGCAGTTCTTACCGAACCAGGGAGGGTGGAAATTCACCCCTCCACTTT.

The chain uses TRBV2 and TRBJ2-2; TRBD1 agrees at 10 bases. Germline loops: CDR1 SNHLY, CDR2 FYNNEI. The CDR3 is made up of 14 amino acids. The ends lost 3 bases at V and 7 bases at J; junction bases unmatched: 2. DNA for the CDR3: TGTGCCAGCAGTGAGGGACAGGGGTTCGGGGAGCTGTTTTTT. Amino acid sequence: CASSEGQGFGELFF.

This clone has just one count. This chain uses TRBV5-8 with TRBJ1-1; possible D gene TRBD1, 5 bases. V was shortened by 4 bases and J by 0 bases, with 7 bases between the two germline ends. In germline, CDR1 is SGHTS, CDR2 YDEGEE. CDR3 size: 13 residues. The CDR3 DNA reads TGTGCCAGCAGCAGGGACTTGAACACTGAAGCTTTCTTT. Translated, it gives CASSRDLNTEAFF.

CDR3 protein: CASSLSGGSYNEQFF. The CDR3 DNA reads as TGTGCCAGCAGCTTATCGGGGGGATCGTACAATGAGCAGTTCTTC. The V call is TRBV11-3, the J call TRBJ2-1; 7 nucleotides line up with TRBD2. J was trimmed by 4 bases and V by 2 bases; bases with no gene match: 5. The germline V gene has CDR1 SGHNT and CDR2 YENEEA. CDR3 length equals 15 residues.

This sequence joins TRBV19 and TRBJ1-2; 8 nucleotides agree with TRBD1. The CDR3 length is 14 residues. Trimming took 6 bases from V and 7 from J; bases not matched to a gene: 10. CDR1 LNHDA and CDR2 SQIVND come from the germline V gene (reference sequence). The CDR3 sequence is CASRFGQGGLGYTF. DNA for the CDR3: TGTGCCAGTAGGTTTGGACAGGGCGGCCTTGGCTACACCTTC.

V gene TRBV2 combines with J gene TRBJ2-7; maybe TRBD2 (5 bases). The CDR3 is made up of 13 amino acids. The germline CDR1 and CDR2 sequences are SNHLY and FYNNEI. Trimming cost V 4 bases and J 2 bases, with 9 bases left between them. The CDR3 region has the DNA TGTGCCAGCAGTGGGACTGCCCCCTACGAGCAGTACTTC. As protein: CASSGTAPYEQYF.

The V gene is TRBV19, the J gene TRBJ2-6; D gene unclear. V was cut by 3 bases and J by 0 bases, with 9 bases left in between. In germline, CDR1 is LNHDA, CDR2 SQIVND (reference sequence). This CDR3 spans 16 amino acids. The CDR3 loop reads CASSILGYSGANVLTF. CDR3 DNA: TGTGCCAGTAGTATTCTGGGGTACTCTGGGGCCAACGTCCTGACTTTC.

CDR3: CASTISGADTQYF. The CDR3 nucleotides read TGCGCCAGCACTATTAGCGGGGCAGATACGCAGTATTTT. The rearrangement uses TRBV5-1 and TRBJ2-3, with 8 positions matching TRBD2. After removal of 6 bases from V and 4 bases from J, the junction contained 4 bases not matched to a gene. The germline CDR1 and CDR2 sequences are SGHRS and YFSETQ. CDR3 length equals 13 residues.

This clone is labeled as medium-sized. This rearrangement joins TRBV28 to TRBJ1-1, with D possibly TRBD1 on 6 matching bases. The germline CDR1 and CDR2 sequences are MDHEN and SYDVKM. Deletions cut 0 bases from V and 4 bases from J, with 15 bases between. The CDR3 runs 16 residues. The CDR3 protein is CASSLWVTGLSTEAFF. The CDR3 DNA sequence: TGTGCCAGCAGTTTATGGGTCACAGGGCTGAGCACTGAAGCTTTCTTT.

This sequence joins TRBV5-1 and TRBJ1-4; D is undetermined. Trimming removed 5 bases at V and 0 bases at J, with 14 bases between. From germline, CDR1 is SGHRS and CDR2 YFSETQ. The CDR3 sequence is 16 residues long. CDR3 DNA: TGCGCCAGCAGTCCTAGCCTTGGGGCAACTAATGAAAAACTGTTTTTT. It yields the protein CASSPSLGATNEKLFF.

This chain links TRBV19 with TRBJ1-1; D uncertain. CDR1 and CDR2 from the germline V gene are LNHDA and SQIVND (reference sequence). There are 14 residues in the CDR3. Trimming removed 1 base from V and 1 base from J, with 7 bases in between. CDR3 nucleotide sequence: TGTGCCAGTAGTATAGTAGGAGGGAACACTGAAGCTTTCTTT. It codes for CASSIVGGNTEAFF.

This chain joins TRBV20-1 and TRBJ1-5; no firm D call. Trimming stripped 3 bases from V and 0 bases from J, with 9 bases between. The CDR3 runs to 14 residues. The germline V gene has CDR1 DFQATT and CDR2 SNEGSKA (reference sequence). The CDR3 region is CSASDQLSNQPQHF. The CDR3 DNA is TGCAGTGCTAGTGACCAACTTAGCAATCAGCCCCAGCATTTT.

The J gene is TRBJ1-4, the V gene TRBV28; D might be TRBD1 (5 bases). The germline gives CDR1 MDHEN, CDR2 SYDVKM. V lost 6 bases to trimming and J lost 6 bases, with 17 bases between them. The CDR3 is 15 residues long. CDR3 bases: TGTGCCAGCAGCTCGACCGGGACGGTCCATGAAAAACTGTTTTTT. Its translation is CASSSTGTVHEKLFF.

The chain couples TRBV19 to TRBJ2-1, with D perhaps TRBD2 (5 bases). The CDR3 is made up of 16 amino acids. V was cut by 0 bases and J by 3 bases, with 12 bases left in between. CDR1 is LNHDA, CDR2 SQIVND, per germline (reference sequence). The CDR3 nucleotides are TGTGCCAGTAGTATAGATCAAGAGGGTTTCTACAATGAGCAGTTCTTC. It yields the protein CASSIDQEGFYNEQFF. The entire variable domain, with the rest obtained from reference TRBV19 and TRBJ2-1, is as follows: DGGITQSPKYLFRKEGQNVTLSCEQNLNHDAMYWYRQDPGQGLRLIYYSQIVNDFQKGDIAEGYSVSREKKESFPLTVTSAQKNPTAFYLCASSIDQEGFYNEQFFGPGTRLTVL.

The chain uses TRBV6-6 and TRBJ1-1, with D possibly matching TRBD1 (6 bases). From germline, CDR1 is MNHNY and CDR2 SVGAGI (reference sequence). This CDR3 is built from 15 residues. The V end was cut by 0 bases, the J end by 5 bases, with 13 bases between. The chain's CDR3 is CASSYSSQGSTEAFF. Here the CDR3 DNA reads TGTGCCAGCAGTTACTCGAGTCAGGGGAGTACTGAAGCTTTCTTT.

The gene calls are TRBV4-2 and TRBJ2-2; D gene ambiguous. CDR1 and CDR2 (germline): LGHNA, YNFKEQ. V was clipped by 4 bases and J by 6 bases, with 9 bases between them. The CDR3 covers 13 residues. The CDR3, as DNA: TGTGCCAGCAGCCCCTCTGGGGCCGGGGAGCTGTTTTTT. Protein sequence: CASSPSGAGELFF.

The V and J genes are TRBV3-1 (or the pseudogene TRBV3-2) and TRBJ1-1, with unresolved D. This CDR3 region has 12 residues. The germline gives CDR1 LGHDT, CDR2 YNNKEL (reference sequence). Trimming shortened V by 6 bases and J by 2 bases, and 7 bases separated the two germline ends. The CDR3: CASSQINTEAFF. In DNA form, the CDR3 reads TGTGCCAGCAGTCAAATAAACACTGAAGCTTTCTTT.

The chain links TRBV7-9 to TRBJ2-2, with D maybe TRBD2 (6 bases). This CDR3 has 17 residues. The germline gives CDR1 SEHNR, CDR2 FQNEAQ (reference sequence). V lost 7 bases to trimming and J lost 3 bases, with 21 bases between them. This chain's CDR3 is CASTPAGPLRDTGELFF. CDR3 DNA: TGTGCCAGCACCCCAGCGGGCCCTCTCCGGGACACCGGGGAGCTGTTTTTT.

CDR3 protein: CASSLEVPGYEQYF. The CDR3 DNA reads as TGTGCCAGCAGCTTAGAAGTGCCGGGCTACGAGCAGTACTTC. This chain uses TRBV7-9 with TRBJ2-7; D is unclear. Trimming removed 1 base at V and 3 bases at J, with 10 bases between. The CDR3 is 14 amino acids. CDR1 is SEHNR and CDR2 is FQNEAQ in the germline V gene (reference sequence).

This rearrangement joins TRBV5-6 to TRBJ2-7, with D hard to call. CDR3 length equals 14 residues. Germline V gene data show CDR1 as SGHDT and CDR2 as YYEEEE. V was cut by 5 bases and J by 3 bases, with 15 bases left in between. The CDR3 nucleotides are TGTGCCAGCAGTCGCGGTGGACCGGACTACGAGCAGTACTTC. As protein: CASSRGGPDYEQYF.

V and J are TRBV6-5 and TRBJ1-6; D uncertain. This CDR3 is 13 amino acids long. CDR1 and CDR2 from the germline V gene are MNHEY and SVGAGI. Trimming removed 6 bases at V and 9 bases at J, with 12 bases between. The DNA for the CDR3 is TGTGCCAGCAGCGCCGTGTCAGCTTCACCCCTCCACTTT. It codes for CASSAVSASPLHF.